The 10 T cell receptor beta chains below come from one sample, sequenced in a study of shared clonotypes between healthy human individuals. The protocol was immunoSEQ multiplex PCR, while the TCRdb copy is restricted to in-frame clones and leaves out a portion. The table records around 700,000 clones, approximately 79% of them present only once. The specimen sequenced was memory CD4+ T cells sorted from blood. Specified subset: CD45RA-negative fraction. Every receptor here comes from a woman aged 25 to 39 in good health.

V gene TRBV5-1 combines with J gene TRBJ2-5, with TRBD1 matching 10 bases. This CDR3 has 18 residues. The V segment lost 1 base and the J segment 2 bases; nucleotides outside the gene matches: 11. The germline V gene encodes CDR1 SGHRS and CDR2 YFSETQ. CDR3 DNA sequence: TGCGCCAGCAGCTTGCCCACGACAGGGGGCCTGTTACAAGAGACCCAGTACTTC. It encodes CASSLPTTGGLLQETQYF.

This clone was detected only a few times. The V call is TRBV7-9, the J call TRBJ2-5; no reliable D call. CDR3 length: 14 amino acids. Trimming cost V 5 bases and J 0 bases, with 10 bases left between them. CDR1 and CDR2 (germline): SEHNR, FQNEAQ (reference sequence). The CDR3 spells CASSPGRDQETQYF. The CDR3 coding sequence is TGTGCCAGCAGCCCAGGCCGAGACCAAGAGACCCAGTACTTC.

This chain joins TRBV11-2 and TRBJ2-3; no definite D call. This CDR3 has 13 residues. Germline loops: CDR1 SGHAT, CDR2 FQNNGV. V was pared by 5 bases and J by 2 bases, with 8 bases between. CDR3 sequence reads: CASSHPATDTQYF. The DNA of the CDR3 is TGTGCCAGCAGCCACCCGGCCACAGATACGCAGTATTTT.

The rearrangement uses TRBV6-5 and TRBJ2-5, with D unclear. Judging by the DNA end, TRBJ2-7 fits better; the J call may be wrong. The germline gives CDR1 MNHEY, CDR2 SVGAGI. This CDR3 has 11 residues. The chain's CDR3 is CASSHNHEQYF. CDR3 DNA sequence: TGTGCCAGCAGCCACAACCACGAGCAGTACTTC.

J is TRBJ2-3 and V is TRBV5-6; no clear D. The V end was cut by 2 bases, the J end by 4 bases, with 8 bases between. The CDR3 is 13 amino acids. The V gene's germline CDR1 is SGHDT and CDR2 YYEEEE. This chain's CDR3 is CASSFGNPDTQYF. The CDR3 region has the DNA TGTGCCAGCAGCTTCGGCAATCCAGATACGCAGTATTTT. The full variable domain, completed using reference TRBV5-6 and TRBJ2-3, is DAGVTQSPTHLIKTRGQQVTLRCSPKSGHDTVSWYQQALGQGPQFIFQYYEEEERQRGNFPDRFSGHQFPNYSSELNVNALLLGDSALYLCASSFGNPDTQYFGPGTRLTVL.

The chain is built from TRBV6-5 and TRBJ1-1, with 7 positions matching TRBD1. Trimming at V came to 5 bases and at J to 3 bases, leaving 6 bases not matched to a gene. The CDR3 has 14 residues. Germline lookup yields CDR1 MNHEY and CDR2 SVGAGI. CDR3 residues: CASSETGRDTEAFF. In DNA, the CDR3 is TGTGCCAGCAGTGAGACAGGGAGGGACACTGAAGCTTTCTTT.

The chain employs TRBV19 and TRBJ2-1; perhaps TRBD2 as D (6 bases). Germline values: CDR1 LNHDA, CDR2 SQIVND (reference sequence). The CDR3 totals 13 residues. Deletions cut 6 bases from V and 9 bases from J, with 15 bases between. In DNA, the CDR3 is TGTGCCAGTAGAGAACTAGCTACGGGTGAGCAGTTCTTC. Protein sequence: CASRELATGEQFF.

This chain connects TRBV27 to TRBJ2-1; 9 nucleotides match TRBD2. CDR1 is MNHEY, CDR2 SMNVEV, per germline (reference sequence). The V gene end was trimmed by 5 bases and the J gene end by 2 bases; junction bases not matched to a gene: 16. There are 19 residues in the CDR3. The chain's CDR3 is CASSTSGTSNSRPYNEQFF. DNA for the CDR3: TGTGCCAGCAGTACATCCGGGACTAGCAACTCCCGTCCCTACAATGAGCAGTTCTTC.

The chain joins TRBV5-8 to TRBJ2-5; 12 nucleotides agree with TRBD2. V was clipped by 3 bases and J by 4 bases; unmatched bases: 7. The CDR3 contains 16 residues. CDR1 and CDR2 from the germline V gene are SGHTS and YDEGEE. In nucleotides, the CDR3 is TGTGCCAGCAGCTCCAGACTAGCGGGAGTGTTAGAGACCCAGTACTTC. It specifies CASSSRLAGVLETQYF.

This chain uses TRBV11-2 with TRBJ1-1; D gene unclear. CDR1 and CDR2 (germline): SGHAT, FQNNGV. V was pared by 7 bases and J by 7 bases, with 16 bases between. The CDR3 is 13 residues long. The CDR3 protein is CASTLQLGLEAFF. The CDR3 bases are TGTGCCAGCACCCTCCAGCTAGGCCTTGAAGCTTTCTTT.